A selection of T cell receptor beta chains follows, all from one sample in a study of T cell repertoires in cytomegalovirus infection. One entry per CDR3 protein, called by TCRdb with MiXCR from the reads. The sample lists about 490,000 distinct CDR3 sequences, about 15% seen once, with more than 20% in the top ten. Sample: CD8+ T cells from PBMCs. These receptors came from a human donor in good health (CMV status not recorded). Some clones in this sample may be carry-over from other donors' samples. Both conserved end residues are part of each CDR3. The D gene is left open where the match is weak. Size is omitted from some rows. Given values are once, few, many or a class for expanded clones.

clone_size: few; j_call: TRBJ2-4; d_call: -; v_call: TRBV28; cdr3_nt: TGTGCCAGCAGTTTAGCTTTTTGGACGGTAGACCTAGCCAAAAACATTCAGTACTTC; cdr3_aa: CASSLAFWTVDLAKNIQYF
clone_size: many; j_call: TRBJ2-1; d_call: TRBD2; v_call: TRBV24-1; cdr3_nt: TGTGCCACCAGTGACCCGGGACTAGCGGGAGTAAATGAGCAGTTCTTC; cdr3_aa: CATSDPGLAGVNEQFF
clone_size: many; j_call: TRBJ2-1; d_call: -; v_call: TRBV28; cdr3_nt: TGTGCCAGCAGTCCACCCCCCCGACAGAGCTCCTACAATGAGCAGTTCTTC; cdr3_aa: CASSPPPRQSSYNEQFF
clone_size: -; j_call: TRBJ1-2; d_call: -; v_call: TRBV9; cdr3_nt: TGTGCCAGCAGCGGCCGGGACCGGGGATACTATGGCTACACCTTC; cdr3_aa: CASSGRDRGYYGYTF
clone_size: -; j_call: TRBJ2-7; d_call: -; v_call: TRBV27; cdr3_nt: TGTGCCAGCAGTTCTGGACCGCCCCCCTACGAGCAGTACTTC; cdr3_aa: CASSSGPPPYEQYF
clone_size: -; j_call: TRBJ1-4; d_call: -; v_call: TRBV9; cdr3_nt: TGTGCCAGCAGCGGGGGATCCGCCAGAGCAACTAATGAAAAACTGTTTTTT; cdr3_aa: CASSGGSARATNEKLFF
clone_size: -; j_call: TRBJ2-3; d_call: -; v_call: TRBV6-6; cdr3_nt: TGTGCCAGCACTGTAGGAGGTCCAGATACGCAGTATTTT; cdr3_aa: CASTVGGPDTQYF
clone_size: many; j_call: TRBJ2-7; d_call: TRBD2; v_call: TRBV10-3; cdr3_nt: TGTGCCATCAGGGTATCGGGGACTAGTGGGTACGAGCAGTACTTC; cdr3_aa: CAIRVSGTSGYEQYF
clone_size: many; j_call: TRBJ1-2; d_call: -; v_call: TRBV28; cdr3_nt: TGTGCCAGCAGTTTACTTGAAAACTATGGCTACACCTTC; cdr3_aa: CASSLLENYGYTF
clone_size: -; j_call: TRBJ2-3; d_call: -; v_call: TRBV7-6; cdr3_nt: TGTGCCGGCAGTTCAACGACACACCCCACAGATACGCCGTATTTT; cdr3_aa: CAGSSTTHPTDTPYF
clone_size: few; j_call: TRBJ2-5; d_call: -; v_call: TRBV28; cdr3_nt: TGTGCCAGCAGGTTAGCCGGAGAACAAGAGACCCAGTACTTC; cdr3_aa: CASRLAGEQETQYF
clone_size: many; j_call: TRBJ2-3; d_call: TRBD2; v_call: TRBV7-3; cdr3_nt: TGTGCCAGCAGCTTAGGGGAGCTAGCGGGAGGAGATCTGGATACGCAGTATTTT; cdr3_aa: CASSLGELAGGDLDTQYF
clone_size: -; j_call: TRBJ2-7; d_call: TRBD2; v_call: TRBV6-1; cdr3_nt: TGTGCAAGCAGGAAAGGGACTATCGGGAGTTTGTACGAGAAGTACTTC; cdr3_aa: CASRKGTIGSLYEKYF
clone_size: -; j_call: TRBJ2-1; d_call: -; v_call: TRBV27; cdr3_nt: TGTGCCAGCAGTTCACCGGGAGATGCCTACAATGAGCAGTTCTTC; cdr3_aa: CASSSPGDAYNEQFF
clone_size: many; j_call: TRBJ2-3; d_call: TRBD2; v_call: TRBV7-3; cdr3_nt: TGTGCCAGCAGCTCGCTAGCGGGGGGGCAGACAGATACGCAGTATTTT; cdr3_aa: CASSSLAGGQTDTQYF
clone_size: -; j_call: TRBJ2-2; d_call: TRBD1; v_call: TRBV15; cdr3_nt: TGTGCCACCAGCCCCGGACAGGGTTCACCCGGGGAGCTGTTTTTT; cdr3_aa: CATSPGQGSPGELFF
clone_size: -; j_call: TRBJ1-4; d_call: -; v_call: TRBV19; cdr3_nt: TGTGCCAGTACCACTCGGGGGCTAAGCGAAAAACTGTTTTTT; cdr3_aa: CASTTRGLSEKLFF
clone_size: many; j_call: TRBJ2-1; d_call: TRBD2; v_call: TRBV12-3/TRBV12-4; cdr3_nt: TGTGCCAGCAGACCCCTAGCGGGGCTCTCCTACAATGAGCAGTTCTTC; cdr3_aa: CASRPLAGLSYNEQFF
clone_size: many; j_call: TRBJ1-5; d_call: -; v_call: TRBV7-9; cdr3_nt: TGTGCCAGCAGCTTAGTAGACAGGTTGGAGGGCAATCAGCCCCAGCATTTT; cdr3_aa: CASSLVDRLEGNQPQHF
clone_size: -; j_call: TRBJ2-5; d_call: -; v_call: TRBV27; cdr3_nt: TGTGCCAGCAGTTTGGAAGGGGCCCAGTACTTC; cdr3_aa: CASSLEGAQYF
clone_size: -; j_call: TRBJ2-5; d_call: TRBD1; v_call: TRBV7-3; cdr3_nt: TGTGCCAGCAGCTCGGGACAGGCAGGCGAGACCCAGTACTTC; cdr3_aa: CASSSGQAGETQYF
clone_size: many; j_call: TRBJ1-5; d_call: -; v_call: TRBV12-3/TRBV12-4; cdr3_nt: TGTGCCAGCAGATTCAGTGATCAGCCCCAGCATTTT; cdr3_aa: CASRFSDQPQHF
clone_size: -; j_call: TRBJ1-2; d_call: TRBD1; v_call: TRBV29-1; cdr3_nt: TGCAGCGCCGTAGACAGGGACGTCTACACCTTC; cdr3_aa: CSAVDRDVYTF
clone_size: few; j_call: TRBJ2-2; d_call: -; v_call: TRBV4-1; cdr3_nt: TGCGCCAGCAGCCCCCCGTCCACCGGGGAGCTGTTTTTT; cdr3_aa: CASSPPSTGELFF
clone_size: many; j_call: TRBJ2-1; d_call: -; v_call: TRBV7-9; cdr3_nt: TGTGCCAGCAGCTTAGCGTCCAACCCTTCCTACAATGAGCAGTTCTTC; cdr3_aa: CASSLASNPSYNEQFF
clone_size: -; j_call: TRBJ2-3; d_call: -; v_call: TRBV9; cdr3_nt: TGTGCCAGCAGCCCAGGCAGGGGTACCACAGATACGCAGTATTTT; cdr3_aa: CASSPGRGTTDTQYF
clone_size: -; j_call: TRBJ2-5; d_call: -; v_call: TRBV27; cdr3_nt: TGTGCCAGCAGTTACCGCGGGGAGGATGGAGAGACCCAGTACTTC; cdr3_aa: CASSYRGEDGETQYF
clone_size: many; j_call: TRBJ1-2; d_call: -; v_call: TRBV7-9; cdr3_nt: TGTGCCAGCAGCTTCCTTCGGGGAAACTATGGCTACACCTTC; cdr3_aa: CASSFLRGNYGYTF
clone_size: many; j_call: TRBJ2-4; d_call: -; v_call: TRBV7-9; cdr3_nt: TGTGCCAGCAGCTCGGGACGGAACATTCAGTACTTC; cdr3_aa: CASSSGRNIQYF
clone_size: many; j_call: TRBJ1-5; d_call: -; v_call: TRBV7-9; cdr3_nt: TGTGCCACGGGGGGTGGGAGCAATCAGCCCCAGCATTTT; cdr3_aa: CATGGGSNQPQHF
clone_size: many; j_call: TRBJ1-2; d_call: -; v_call: TRBV12-3/TRBV12-4; cdr3_nt: TGTGCCAGCCGTAACGAGAGGGACTATGGCTACACCTTC; cdr3_aa: CASRNERDYGYTF
clone_size: many; j_call: TRBJ2-5; d_call: TRBD2; v_call: TRBV6-5; cdr3_nt: TGTGCCAGCAGCCCCCCAGGACTAGCGGGACAAGAGACCCAGTACTTC; cdr3_aa: CASSPPGLAGQETQYF
clone_size: many; j_call: TRBJ2-1; d_call: TRBD2; v_call: TRBV7-9; cdr3_nt: TGTGCCAGCAGTAGGCGGGGGGCTTCATCTCTTCTTAGGGATGAGCAGTTCTTC; cdr3_aa: CASSRRGASSLLRDEQFF
clone_size: many; j_call: TRBJ2-2; d_call: -; v_call: TRBV11-3; cdr3_nt: TGTGCCAGCAGCTCGGCCAGCGGGACCGGGGAGCTGTTTTTT; cdr3_aa: CASSSASGTGELFF
clone_size: few; j_call: TRBJ2-1; d_call: TRBD1; v_call: TRBV4-1; cdr3_nt: TGCGCCAGCAGCCGGACAGGGTATGCCGATGAGCAGTTCTTC; cdr3_aa: CASSRTGYADEQFF
clone_size: few; j_call: TRBJ1-3; d_call: -; v_call: TRBV12-3/TRBV12-4; cdr3_nt: TGTGCCAGCAGTCCCCGGACAGAGGGGTCAGGAAACACCATATATTTT; cdr3_aa: CASSPRTEGSGNTIYF
clone_size: few; j_call: TRBJ2-6; d_call: TRBD2; v_call: TRBV19; cdr3_nt: TGTGCCAGTAGTATAGAGGGGGGGATCAACGTCCTGACTTTC; cdr3_aa: CASSIEGGINVLTF
clone_size: few; j_call: TRBJ2-7; d_call: -; v_call: TRBV28; cdr3_nt: TGTGCCAGCAGTTTAACGCAGGCGGGTGAGGAGCAGTACTTC; cdr3_aa: CASSLTQAGEEQYF
clone_size: many; j_call: TRBJ2-1; d_call: -; v_call: TRBV5-5; cdr3_nt: TGTGCCAGCAGCTTGGCAAAGCGCAATGAGCAGTTCTTC; cdr3_aa: CASSLAKRNEQFF
clone_size: many; j_call: TRBJ2-3; d_call: -; v_call: TRBV7-6; cdr3_nt: TGTGCCAGCAGCTTAGAGGGTTGGGCAGATACGCAGTATTTT; cdr3_aa: CASSLEGWADTQYF
clone_size: -; j_call: TRBJ2-7; d_call: TRBD1; v_call: TRBV19; cdr3_nt: TGTGCCAGTCGGGGGACAGGGGGGATTGGCGAGCAGTACTTC; cdr3_aa: CASRGTGGIGEQYF
clone_size: -; j_call: TRBJ2-7; d_call: -; v_call: TRBV5-1; cdr3_nt: TGCGCCAGCAGATTGGACCTAACCTACGAGCAGTACTTC; cdr3_aa: CASRLDLTYEQYF
clone_size: -; j_call: TRBJ2-7; d_call: -; v_call: TRBV6-1; cdr3_nt: TGTGCCAGCAGTGATGGGGGGGGGCCCTACGAGCAGTACTTC; cdr3_aa: CASSDGGGPYEQYF
clone_size: few; j_call: TRBJ1-2; d_call: TRBD1; v_call: TRBV9; cdr3_nt: TGTGCCAGCAGATATGGACAGGGGGATACCTATGGCTACACCTTC; cdr3_aa: CASRYGQGDTYGYTF
clone_size: many; j_call: TRBJ2-7; d_call: -; v_call: TRBV10-2; cdr3_nt: TGCGCCAGCAGTGTAGACAGCTCCTACGAGCAGTACTTC; cdr3_aa: CASSVDSSYEQYF
clone_size: many; j_call: TRBJ2-4; d_call: -; v_call: TRBV12-3/TRBV12-4; cdr3_nt: TGTGCCAGCAGTTTGTCAGGCCTGGACATTCAGTACTTC; cdr3_aa: CASSLSGLDIQYF
clone_size: few; j_call: TRBJ1-1; d_call: -; v_call: TRBV7-8; cdr3_nt: TGTGCCAGCAGCCACCTCAATTATGTCACGAACACTGAAGCTTTCTTT; cdr3_aa: CASSHLNYVTNTEAFF
clone_size: -; j_call: TRBJ2-7; d_call: -; v_call: TRBV20-1; cdr3_nt: TGCAGTGCTAGAGATCAACAGGAAACACTCTTATACGAGCAGTACTTC; cdr3_aa: CSARDQQETLLYEQYF
clone_size: many; j_call: TRBJ2-1; d_call: -; v_call: TRBV11-3; cdr3_nt: TGTGCCAGCAGCCGCTATACGAATGAGCAGTTCTTC; cdr3_aa: CASSRYTNEQFF
clone_size: many; j_call: TRBJ1-2; d_call: -; v_call: TRBV7-3; cdr3_nt: TGTGCCAGCAGCCCCGAGGGGCGGAAGGCCCCCCACACTAACTATGGCTACACCTTC; cdr3_aa: CASSPEGRKAPHTNYGYTF